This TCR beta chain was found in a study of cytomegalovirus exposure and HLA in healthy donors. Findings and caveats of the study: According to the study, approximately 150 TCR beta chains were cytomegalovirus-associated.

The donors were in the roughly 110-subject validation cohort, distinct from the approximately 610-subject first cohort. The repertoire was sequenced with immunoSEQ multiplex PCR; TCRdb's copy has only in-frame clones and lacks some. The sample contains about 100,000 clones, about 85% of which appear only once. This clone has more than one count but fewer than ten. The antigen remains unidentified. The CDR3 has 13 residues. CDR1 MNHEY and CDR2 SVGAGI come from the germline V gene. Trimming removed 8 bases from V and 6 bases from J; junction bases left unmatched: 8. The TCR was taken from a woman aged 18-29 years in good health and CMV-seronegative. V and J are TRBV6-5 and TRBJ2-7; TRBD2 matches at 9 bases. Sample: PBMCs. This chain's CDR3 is CASRGGGQVEQYF. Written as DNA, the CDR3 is TGTGCCAGCCGCGGGGGGGGGCAGGTCGAGCAGTACTTC.